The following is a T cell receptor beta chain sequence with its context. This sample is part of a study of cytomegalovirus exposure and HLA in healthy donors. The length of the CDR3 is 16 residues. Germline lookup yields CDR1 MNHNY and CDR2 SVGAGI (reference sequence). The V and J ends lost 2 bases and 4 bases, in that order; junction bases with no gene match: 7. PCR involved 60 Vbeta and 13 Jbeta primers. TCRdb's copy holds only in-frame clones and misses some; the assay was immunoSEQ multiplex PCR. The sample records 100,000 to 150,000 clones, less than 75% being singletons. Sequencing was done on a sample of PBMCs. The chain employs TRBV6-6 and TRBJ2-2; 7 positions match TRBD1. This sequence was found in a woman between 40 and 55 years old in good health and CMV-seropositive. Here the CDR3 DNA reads TGTGCCAGCAGTTACCCGAGAGGGACAGCCACCGGGGAGCTGTTTTTT. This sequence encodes CASSYPRGTATGELFF.